The T cell receptor beta chain under discussion was sequenced for a study of T cells after yellow fever vaccination. This clonotype was picked up many times. The CDR3 consists of 13 residues. Trimming took 5 bases from V and 5 from J, leaving 12 bases between them. TCRdb used MiXCR to reprocess the 5' RACE reads, holding one entry per CDR3 protein. The sample gives about 99,000 distinct CDR3 sequences, about 5.8% of which show up once; about 41% is in the top ten. The origin of this receptor is a man aged 18 to 35 who received the YFV17D yellow fever vaccine. This specimen was CD8+ T cells sorted from PBMCs, taken 10 days after the yellow fever booster vaccination. V is TRBV12-3 or TRBV12-4 and J is TRBJ2-5; TRBD1 or TRBD2 may be the D gene (5 bases each). Here the CDR3 reads CASSGDPRETQYF. The CDR3, as DNA: TGTGCCAGCAGTGGGGACCCCCGGGAGACCCAGTACTTC.